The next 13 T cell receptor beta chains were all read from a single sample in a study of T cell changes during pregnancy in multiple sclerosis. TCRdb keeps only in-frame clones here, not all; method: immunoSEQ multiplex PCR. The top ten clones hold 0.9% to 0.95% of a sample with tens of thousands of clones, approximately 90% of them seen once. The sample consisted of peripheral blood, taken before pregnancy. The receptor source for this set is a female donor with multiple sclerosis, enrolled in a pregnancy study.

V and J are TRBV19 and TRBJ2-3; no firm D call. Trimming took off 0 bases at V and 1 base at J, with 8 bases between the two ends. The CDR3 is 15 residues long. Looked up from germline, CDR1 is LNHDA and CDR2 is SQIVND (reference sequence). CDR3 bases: TGTGCCAGTAGTATAGAGGTGGCACGCACAGATACGCAGTATTTT. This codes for CASSIEVARTDTQYF.

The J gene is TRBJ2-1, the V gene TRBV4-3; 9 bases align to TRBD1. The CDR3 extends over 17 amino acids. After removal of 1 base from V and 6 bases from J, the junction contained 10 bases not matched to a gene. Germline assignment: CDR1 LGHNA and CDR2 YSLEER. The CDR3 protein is CASSQAVRDRALNEQFF. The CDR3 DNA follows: TGCGCCAGCAGCCAAGCCGTCCGGGACAGGGCCCTCAATGAGCAGTTCTTC.

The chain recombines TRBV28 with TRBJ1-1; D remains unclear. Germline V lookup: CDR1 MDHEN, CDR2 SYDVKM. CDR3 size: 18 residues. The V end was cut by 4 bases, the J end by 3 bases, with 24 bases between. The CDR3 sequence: CASSSPYESYRFDTEAFF. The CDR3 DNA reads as TGTGCCAGCAGTTCTCCCTACGAGTCGTACCGATTCGACACTGAAGCTTTCTTT.

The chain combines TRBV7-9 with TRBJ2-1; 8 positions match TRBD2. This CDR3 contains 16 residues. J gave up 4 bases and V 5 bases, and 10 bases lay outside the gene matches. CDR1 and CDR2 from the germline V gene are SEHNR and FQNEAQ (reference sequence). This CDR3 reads CASSPSAGGRYNEQFF. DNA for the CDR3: TGTGCCAGCAGCCCCTCGGCGGGGGGCCGATACAATGAGCAGTTCTTC.

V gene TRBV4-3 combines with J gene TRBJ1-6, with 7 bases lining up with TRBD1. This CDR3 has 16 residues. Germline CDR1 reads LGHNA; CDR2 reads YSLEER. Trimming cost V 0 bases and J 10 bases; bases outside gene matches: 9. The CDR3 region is CASSQDLNRGGSPLHF. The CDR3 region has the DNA TGCGCCAGCAGCCAAGACCTGAACAGGGGAGGCTCACCCCTCCACTTT.

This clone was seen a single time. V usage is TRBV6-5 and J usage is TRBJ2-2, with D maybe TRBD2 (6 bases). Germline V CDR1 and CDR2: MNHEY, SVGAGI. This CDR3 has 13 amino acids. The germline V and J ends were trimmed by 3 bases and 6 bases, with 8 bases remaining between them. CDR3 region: CASSYRRAGELFF. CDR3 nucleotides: TGTGCCAGCAGTTATCGGAGGGCCGGGGAGCTGTTTTTT.

CDR3 region: CASNMGRGEGYTF. DNA of the CDR3: TGTGCCAGTAATATGGGCAGGGGAGAAGGCTACACCTTC. V and J are TRBV19 and TRBJ1-2, with D possibly being TRBD1 (6 bases). This CDR3 contains 13 residues. V was cut by 7 bases and J by 8 bases, with 17 bases left in between. Germline V gives CDR1 LNHDA, CDR2 SQIVND (reference sequence).

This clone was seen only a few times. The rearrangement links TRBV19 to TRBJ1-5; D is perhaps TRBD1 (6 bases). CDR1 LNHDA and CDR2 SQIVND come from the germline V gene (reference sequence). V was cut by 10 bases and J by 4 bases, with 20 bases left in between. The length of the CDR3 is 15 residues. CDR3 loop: CATSPGTPWNQPQHF. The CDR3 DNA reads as TGTGCCACCTCACCCGGGACACCTTGGAATCAGCCCCAGCATTTT. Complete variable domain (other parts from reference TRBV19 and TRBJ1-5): DGGITQSPKYLFRKEGQNVTLSCEQNLNHDAMYWYRQDPGQGLRLIYYSQIVNDFQKGDIAEGYSVSREKKESFPLTVTSAQKNPTAFYLCATSPGTPWNQPQHFGDGTRLSIL.

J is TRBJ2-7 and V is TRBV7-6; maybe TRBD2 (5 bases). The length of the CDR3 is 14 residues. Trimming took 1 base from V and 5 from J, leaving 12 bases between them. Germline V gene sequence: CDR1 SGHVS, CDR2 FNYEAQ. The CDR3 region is CASSLGRTSNEQYF. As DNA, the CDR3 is TGTGCCAGCAGCTTAGGTAGGACTTCTAACGAGCAGTACTTC.

DNA for the CDR3: TGCGCCAGCAGCTACCACAGGGACCATGAGCAGTTCTTC. The encoded protein is CASSYHRDHEQFF. The chain carries TRBV5-1 and TRBJ2-1; tentative D call: TRBD1 (6 bases). The CDR3 loop spans 13 amino acids. Germline CDR1 is SGHRS and CDR2 is YFSETQ. V was cut by 3 bases and J by 8 bases, with 12 bases left in between.

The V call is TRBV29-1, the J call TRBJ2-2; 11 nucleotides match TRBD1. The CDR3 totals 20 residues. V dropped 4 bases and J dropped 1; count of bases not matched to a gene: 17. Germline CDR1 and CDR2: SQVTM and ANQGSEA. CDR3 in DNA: TGCAGCGTTGCCGGGACAGGGGGAATAGTGCGCCCCTTGAACACCGGGGAGCTGTTTTTT. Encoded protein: CSVAGTGGIVRPLNTGELFF.

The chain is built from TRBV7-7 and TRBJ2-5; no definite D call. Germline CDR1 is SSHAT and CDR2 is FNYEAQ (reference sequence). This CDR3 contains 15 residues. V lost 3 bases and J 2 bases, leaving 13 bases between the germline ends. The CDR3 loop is CASSFNRVPQETQYF. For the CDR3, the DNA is TGTGCCAGCAGCTTTAATCGGGTACCGCAAGAGACCCAGTACTTC.

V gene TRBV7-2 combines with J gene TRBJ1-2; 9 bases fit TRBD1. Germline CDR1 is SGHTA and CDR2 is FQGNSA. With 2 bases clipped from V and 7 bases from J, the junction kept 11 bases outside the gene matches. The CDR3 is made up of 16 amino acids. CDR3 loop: CASSLTGGVSSRGYTF. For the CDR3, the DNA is TGTGCCAGCAGCTTAACAGGGGGCGTTTCCTCCCGTGGCTACACCTTC.